This T cell receptor (beta chain) is from a study of T cells in women clearing cervical HPV infection. Study findings and constraints: A classifier using richness and V gene abundances reached an AUC of roughly 0.8. CIN3+ cases had significantly higher TCR repertoire richness than controls, but evenness did not differ.

immunoSEQ multiplex PCR used an average of 1200 ng genomic DNA. TCRdb keeps only in-frame clones here, not all; method: immunoSEQ multiplex PCR. The repertoire table contains 20,000 or so clones. The ends were cut back, 4 bases at V and 5 bases at J, with 8 bases in the middle. There are 12 residues in the CDR3. CDR1 is MNHNS and CDR2 is SASEGT in the germline V gene. Notes on this clone: Its antigen is not known. The read ends 3 residues before the CDR3 terminus; that terminus is restored from the germline J gene.

The sequencing input was blood buffy coat. The chain is built from TRBV6-1 and TRBJ2-5; tentative D call: TRBD1 (5 bases). This TCR was sampled from a woman between 18 and 69 years old with a cervical HPV16 infection that either progressed to CIN3+ or cleared (not recorded which). The CDR3: CASSGGQETQYF. The DNA read from the CDR3 is TGTGCCAGCAGTGGGGGCCAGGAGACC.